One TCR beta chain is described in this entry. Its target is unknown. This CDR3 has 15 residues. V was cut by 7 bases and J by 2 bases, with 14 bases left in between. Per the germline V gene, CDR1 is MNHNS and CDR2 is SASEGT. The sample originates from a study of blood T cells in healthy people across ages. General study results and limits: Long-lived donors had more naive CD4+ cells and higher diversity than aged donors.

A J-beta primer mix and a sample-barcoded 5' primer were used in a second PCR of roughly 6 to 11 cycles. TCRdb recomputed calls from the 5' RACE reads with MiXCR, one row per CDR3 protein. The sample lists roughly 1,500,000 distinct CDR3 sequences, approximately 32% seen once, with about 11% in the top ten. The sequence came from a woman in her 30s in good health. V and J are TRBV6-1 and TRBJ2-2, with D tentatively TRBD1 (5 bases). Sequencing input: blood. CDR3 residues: CASTSTTENTGELFF. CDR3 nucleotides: TGTGCCAGCACTTCAACGACAGAAAACACCGGGGAGCTGTTTTTT.